One sample yielded the 14 T cell receptor beta chains listed below, sequenced in a study of cytomegalovirus exposure and HLA in healthy donors (dated by TCRdb to the late 2010s). The library was generated by the immunoSEQ multiplex PCR assay. The multiplex PCR relied on a mix of 60 forward primers for TCR Vbeta segments and 13 reverse primers for TCR Jbeta segments. TCRdb provides this immuneACCESS table in a form limited to in-frame rearrangements. Some clones are lacking; in checked studies, under half of them reflect an unresolved V gene, and why the rest are absent is not known. In all, the sample holds about 130,000 clones, and 80% of those were seen once. More than 2.5% of the sample is taken by the ten largest. Source material: PBMCs. The origin of the receptors is a male donor in good health and CMV-seronegative.

This clone was found once. The chain joins TRBV5-4 to TRBJ2-3, with no clear D. Trimming took off 2 bases at V and 1 base at J, with 2 bases between the two ends. The CDR3 has 12 amino acids. Germline V gene data show CDR1 as SGHNT and CDR2 as YYREEE (reference sequence). CDR3 sequence (DNA): TGTGCCAGCAGCTTCGGCACAGATACGCAGTATTTT. It yields the protein CASSFGTDTQYF.

The chain is built from TRBV9 and TRBJ2-1; TRBD2 is a possible D gene (6 bases). CDR1 is SGDLS and CDR2 is YYNGEE in the germline V gene. CDR3 length: 16 residues. The germline V and J ends were trimmed by 0 bases and 0 bases, with 10 bases remaining between them. DNA for the CDR3: TGTGCCAGCAGCGTAGGCGGGGTCAGCTCCTACAATGAGCAGTTCTTC. Its translation is CASSVGGVSSYNEQFF.

This clone has only one observation. This chain uses TRBV28 with TRBJ1-1, with D possibly TRBD1 on 5 matching bases. Germline lookup yields CDR1 MDHEN and CDR2 SYDVKM. The CDR3 loop spans 14 amino acids. V shed 2 bases and J shed 0 bases, with 7 bases lying between them. The CDR3 DNA reads as TGTGCCAGCAGTTTAAGGGGAATGAACACTGAAGCTTTCTTT. Translating it yields CASSLRGMNTEAFF.

The chain has TRBV7-2 and TRBJ2-5, with 10 nucleotides matching TRBD2. CDR3 length equals 18 residues. The ends lost 5 bases at V and 0 bases at J; junction bases unmatched: 12. Germline V gene sequence: CDR1 SGHTA, CDR2 FQGNSA. CDR3 protein: CASSPEGLAAGYQETQYF. CDR3 in DNA: TGTGCCAGCAGCCCGGAAGGACTAGCGGCCGGGTACCAAGAGACCCAGTACTTC.

V gene TRBV5-5 combines with J gene TRBJ2-7; 12 bases are a match to TRBD1. Germline CDR1 reads SGHKS; CDR2 reads YYEKEE (reference sequence). The CDR3 has 14 residues. V shed 2 bases, J shed 6 bases, and the junction held 3 bases outside the gene matches. The CDR3 bases are TGTGCCAGCAGCTTCCTGGGACAGGGGGCCGAGCAGTACTTC. Translating it yields CASSFLGQGAEQYF.

This rearrangement joins TRBV12-5 to TRBJ1-4; 8 bases are shared with TRBD1. Germline CDR1 LGHNT, CDR2 FRNRAP. After removal of 2 bases from V and 7 bases from J, the junction contained 0 bases not matched to a gene. This CDR3 has 13 residues. In DNA, the CDR3 is TGTGCTAGTGGTTTGACAGGGGGTGAAAAACTGTTTTTT. It is translated as CASGLTGGEKLFF.

The chain has TRBV5-5 and TRBJ2-7; 11 positions match TRBD2. The CDR3 totals 15 residues. Per the germline V gene, CDR1 is SGHKS and CDR2 is YYEKEE (reference sequence). The trim removed 4 bases at V and 2 bases at J, leaving 5 bases unmatched. The CDR3 nucleotides read TGTGCCAGCAGCGGAGGGACTAGCGGAACCTACGAGCAGTACTTC. Translated: CASSGGTSGTYEQYF.

V is TRBV6-5 and J is TRBJ2-2, with 9 bases aligning to TRBD2. Germline trimming cut 2 bases from V and 7 bases from J; bases unmatched to any gene: 8. CDR3 length: 16 amino acids. Looked up from germline, CDR1 is MNHEY and CDR2 is SVGAGI. The CDR3 spells CASSYGRGGLVGELFF. The CDR3 DNA follows: TGTGCCAGCAGTTACGGGCGGGGGGGCCTGGTCGGGGAGCTGTTTTTT.

About this clone: The junction shows a germline mismatch at one end, possibly a read error. The chain links TRBV2 to TRBJ2-4; a weak D match, TRBD2 (6 bases). CDR1 is SNHLY and CDR2 is FYNNEI in the germline V gene. This CDR3 contains 13 residues. This CDR3 is CASSESGENSQYF. DNA of the CDR3: TGTGCCAGCAGTGAATCGGGGGAAAACAGTCAGTACTTC.

The chain joins TRBV25-1 to TRBJ2-7; 7 positions agree with TRBD2. Germline CDR1 MGHDK, CDR2 SYGVNS. This CDR3 region has 14 residues. The ends lost 8 bases at V and 0 bases at J; junction bases unmatched: 7. CDR3 in amino acids: CASGERDLSYEQYF. The CDR3 bases are TGTGCCAGCGGGGAGCGGGACCTCTCCTACGAGCAGTACTTC.

The V call is TRBV7-2, the J call TRBJ1-2; TRBD1 is a possible D gene (6 bases). The CDR3 contains 14 residues. CDR1 is SGHTA, CDR2 FQGNSA, per germline. Deletions cut 0 bases from V and 8 bases from J, with 13 bases between. Here the CDR3 DNA reads TGTGCCAGCAGCTTAGCGGTAGGGGGTAGGGGCTACACCTTC. Protein sequence: CASSLAVGGRGYTF.

The rearrangement links TRBV11-1 to TRBJ2-1; a possible D gene is TRBD1 (6 bases). The CDR3 extends over 15 amino acids. V dropped 6 bases and J dropped 2 bases, with 14 bases sitting between them. Per the germline V gene, CDR1 is SGHAT and CDR2 is FQDESV (reference sequence). The CDR3 region has the DNA TGTGCCAGCAGATCCCGACAGGAAGCCTACAATGAGCAGTTCTTC. This gives the protein CASRSRQEAYNEQFF.

The genes are TRBV13 and TRBJ2-3; D is perhaps TRBD2 (5 bases). Germline V gene data show CDR1 as PRHDT and CDR2 as FYEKMQ (reference sequence). The CDR3 loop spans 13 amino acids. Trimming left V 5 bases short and J 6 bases short, with 12 bases between. CDR3 sequence (DNA): TGTGCCAGCAGCAATCTAGCCCTGGATACGCAGTATTTT. Its protein is CASSNLALDTQYF.

The V and J genes are TRBV5-1 and TRBJ2-2; D remains ambiguous. V dropped 2 bases and J dropped 6 bases, with 14 bases sitting between them. Germline CDR1 SGHRS, CDR2 YFSETQ. The CDR3 loop spans 15 amino acids. The CDR3 sequence is CASSFDALGAGELFF. The DNA for the CDR3 is TGCGCCAGCAGCTTTGACGCATTAGGAGCCGGGGAGCTGTTTTTT.